This T cell receptor (beta chain) was found in a study of beta chain features in type 1 diabetes. This clone was found a few times. Its matching antigen is unknown. As every portion of the isolated RNA was reverse transcribed, the sequencing read expressed TCRB transcripts. Generated by immunoSEQ multiplex PCR, the TCRdb table keeps only in-frame clones and is missing some. The sample records about 390,000 clones, over 9% being singletons. Study results and caveats: Shortening of TCRB CDR3s, moderate but significant, appeared in all four CD4+ subsets of Type 1 diabetes patients.

Germline V CDR1 and CDR2: SGHTA, FQGNSA. Between the trimmed V and J ends, which lost 2 bases and 3 bases, there was a span of 11 bases. This CDR3 has 14 amino acids. This chain links TRBV7-2 with TRBJ2-7; D gene uncertain. Sequenced material: central memory CD4+ T cells from blood. The origin of this receptor is a man younger than 45 with type 1 diabetes. The CDR3 loop is CASSLSPSIYEQYF. CDR3 DNA: TGTGCCAGCAGCTTAAGTCCCAGCATCTACGAGCAGTACTTC.